The TCR delta chain under discussion was sequenced for a study of gamma-delta T cells after stem cell transplantation. Trimming at V came to 3 bases and at J to 5 bases, leaving 34 bases not matched to a gene. The CDR3 runs 23 residues. Germline CDR1 and CDR2: GEAIGNYY and EKD. TCRdb redid the clone calls on the RT-PCR reads with CATT. The data show approximately 1,400 delta-chain clones, around 13% seen once. This clone ranks as large. Distinct nucleotide sequences in the sample also encode this CDR3. The chain joins TRDV2 to TRDJ1, with 8 bases lining up with TRDD3. Input material: gamma-delta T cells. The sequence came from a human donor. It is not recorded whose cells these are; they may come from a transplant donor. The CDR3 reads CACDPMESSLPGGLRQGSDKLIF. Here the CDR3 DNA reads TGTGCCTGTGACCCAATGGAATCCTCCCTACCTGGGGGACTCCGGCAGGGATCGGATAAACTCATCTTT.